Following are 8 T cell receptor beta chains from one sample sequenced in a study of T cells in severe cutaneous drug reactions. Bulk and single-cell libraries used iRepertoire multiplex PCR with TCR subtype-specific primers. Reanalyzing the multiplex PCR reads, TCRdb keeps one entry per CDR3 protein, without DNA. The sample's table shows about 2,000 distinct CDR3 sequences. Sequenced patients had Stevens-Johnson syndrome or toxic epidermal necrolysis caused by carbamazepine. Source material: PBMCs. The receptors here all came from a human donor with Stevens-Johnson syndrome, a severe cutaneous drug reaction.

According to its frequency, this clonotype is medium-sized. V gene TRBV4-2 combines with J gene TRBJ2-6; no DNA is available, so the TRBD2 call from TCRdb remains unchecked. The germline V gene has CDR1 LGHNA and CDR2 YNFKEQ. This CDR3 spans 16 amino acids. CDR3 region: CASSQEGAPGANVLTF.

This rearrangement joins TRBV29-1 to TRBJ2-2; TCRdb's D gene call, TRBD2, goes unchecked for lack of DNA. CDR3 length equals 13 residues. Germline V gene data show CDR1 as SQVTM and CDR2 as ANQGSEA. CDR3 residues: CSVRDLNTGELFF.

The rearrangement uses TRBV6-2 or TRBV6-3 and TRBJ2-6. Looked up from germline, CDR1 is MNHEY and CDR2 is SVGEGT. The CDR3 has 15 amino acids. CDR3 residues: CASSQQGSGANVLTF.

This clonotype is classed as medium-sized by frequency. The chain joins TRBV14 to TRBJ1-3; TCRdb's D call of TRBD1 is untestable without DNA. The CDR3 totals 13 residues. In germline, CDR1 is SGHDN, CDR2 FVKESK. This CDR3 is CASSSGPGNTIYF.

This clonotype is classed as medium-sized by frequency. This chain joins TRBV6-6 and TRBJ2-1; without DNA, the TCRdb call of TRBD1 cannot be checked. This CDR3 contains 19 residues. Germline V CDR1 and CDR2: MNHNY, SVGAGI (reference sequence). The CDR3 protein is CASSYSPPSDRRPYNEQFF.

Measured by frequency, this clonotype is large. The chain uses TRBV28 and TRBJ1-5; TCRdb calls TRBD1, which cannot be checked without DNA. The CDR3 contains 17 residues. Looked up from germline, CDR1 is MDHEN and CDR2 is SYDVKM. This chain's CDR3 is CASSLDGTGLSNQPQHF.

V usage is TRBV11-2 and J usage is TRBJ2-5; TCRdb's assignment of TRBD1 cannot be checked, as there is no DNA. Germline CDR1 is SGHAT and CDR2 is FQNNGV. The CDR3 sequence is 15 residues long. The CDR3 sequence: CASSDGHGIKETQYF.

This clonotype is large (0.1 to 1%) by frequency. This sequence joins TRBV25-1 and TRBJ1-1. Germline V gene lookup returns CDR1 MGHDK and CDR2 SYGVNS. The CDR3 length is 14 residues. The CDR3 is CASSDYSLNTEAFF.